These T cell receptor beta chains were read from a single sample in a study of monozygotic twins with cystic fibrosis. Measured with immunoSEQ multiplex PCR; TCRdb has only the in-frame clones, and not every one. The data show about 22,000 clones, approximately 97% seen once. The specimen was blood. These receptors were taken from a girl under 18 with cystic fibrosis. The CDR3 runs from the conserved cysteine through the conserved F or W. The order of the fields is V gene, D gene, clone size, J gene, CDR3 protein, CDR3 DNA. The D gene is left open where the match is weak. Only part of the rows carry a size: once, few, many, or a class if the clone is expanded.

TRBV14	TRBD1	NA	TRBJ1-3	CASSPGQALTSGNTIYF	TGTGCCAGCAGCCCGGGACAGGCCCTAACTTCTGGAAACACCATATATTTT
TRBV30	NA	NA	TRBJ1-4	CAWSRTAGGEKLFF	TGTGCCTGGAGTCGGACAGCCGGGGGTGAAAAACTGTTTTTT
TRBV19	TRBD2	NA	TRBJ2-3	CASSIFRTSGRTDTQYF	TGTGCCAGTAGTATTTTCCGGACTAGCGGGAGAACAGATACGCAGTATTTT
TRBV11-2	TRBD2	NA	TRBJ2-3	CASSSIAGGPSLSTQYF	TGTGCCAGCAGCTCCATAGCGGGAGGGCCTTCCCTGTCGACGCAGTATTTT
TRBV4-2	TRBD1	once	TRBJ1-5	CASSQDAGGVSFQPQHF	TGTGCCAGCAGCCAAGATGCAGGGGGTGTATCGTTTCAGCCCCAGCATTTT
TRBV9	NA	NA	TRBJ2-1	CASSAGAYNEQFF	TGTGCCAGCAGCGCCGGGGCCTACAATGAGCAGTTCTTC
TRBV4-1	TRBD1	NA	TRBJ2-3	CASSQDLRRGRDTQYF	TGCGCCAGCAGCCAAGATCTCCGCAGGGGGCGGGATACGCAGTATTTT
TRBV5-6	TRBD1	NA	TRBJ1-2	CASSLMGQGDGYTF	TGTGCCAGCAGCTTGATGGGACAGGGGGATGGCTACACCTTC
TRBV18	TRBD2	NA	TRBJ2-4	CASSRPGGGNIQYF	TGTGCCAGCTCCCGACCGGGAGGCGGGAACATTCAGTACTTC
TRBV6-5	NA	NA	TRBJ1-1	CASTYGGTGTEAFF	TGTGCCAGCACCTACGGGGGGACCGGCACTGAAGCTTTCTTT
TRBV6-1	NA	NA	TRBJ1-4	CASTVNVGAEKLFF	TGTGCCAGCACAGTCAACGTTGGTGCGGAAAAACTGTTTTTT
TRBV19	NA	once	TRBJ2-5	CASSIRVQETQYF	TGTGCCAGTAGTATCAGGGTACAAGAGACCCAGTACTTC
TRBV27	TRBD2	NA	TRBJ2-1	CASSALGLAGGGPYNEQFF	TGTGCCAGCAGTGCTCTGGGACTAGCGGGAGGGGGTCCCTACAATGAGCAGTTCTTC
TRBV2	TRBD1	NA	TRBJ1-5	CASSPQGVSNQPQHF	TGTGCCAGCAGTCCTCAGGGGGTTAGCAATCAGCCCCAGCATTTT